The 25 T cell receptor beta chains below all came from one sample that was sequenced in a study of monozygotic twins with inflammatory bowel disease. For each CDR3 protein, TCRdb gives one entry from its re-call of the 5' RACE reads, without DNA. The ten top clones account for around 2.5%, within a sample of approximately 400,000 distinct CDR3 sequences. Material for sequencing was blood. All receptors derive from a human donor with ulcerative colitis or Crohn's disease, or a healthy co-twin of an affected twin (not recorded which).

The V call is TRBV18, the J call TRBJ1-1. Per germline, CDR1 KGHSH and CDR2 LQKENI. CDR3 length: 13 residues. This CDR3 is CASSPIRDAEAFF.

The chain's CDR3 is CASSPGGTGNNYGYTF. The V gene is TRBV5-4, the J gene TRBJ1-2; no DNA is available, so the TRBD1 call from TCRdb remains unchecked. Germline assignment: CDR1 SGHNT and CDR2 YYREEE (reference sequence). This CDR3 contains 16 residues.

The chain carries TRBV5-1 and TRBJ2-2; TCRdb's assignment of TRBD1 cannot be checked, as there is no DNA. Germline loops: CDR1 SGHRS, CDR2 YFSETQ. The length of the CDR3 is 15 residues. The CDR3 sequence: CASSFRGANTGELFF.

CDR3 sequence reads: CSVDLGASTDTQYF. V usage is TRBV29-1 and J usage is TRBJ2-3. Per the germline V gene, CDR1 is SQVTM and CDR2 is ANQGSEA. The CDR3 is 14 amino acids.

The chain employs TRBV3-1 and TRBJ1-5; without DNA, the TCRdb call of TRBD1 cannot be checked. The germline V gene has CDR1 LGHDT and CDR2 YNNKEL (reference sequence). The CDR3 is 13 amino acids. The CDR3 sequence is CASSQGGWQPQHF. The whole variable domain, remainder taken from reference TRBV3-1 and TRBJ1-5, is DTAVSQTPKYLVTQMGNDKSIKCEQNLGHDTMYWYKQDSKKFLKIMFSYNNKELIINETVPNRFSPKSPDKAHLNLHINSLELGDSAVYFCASSQGGWQPQHFGDGTRLSIL.

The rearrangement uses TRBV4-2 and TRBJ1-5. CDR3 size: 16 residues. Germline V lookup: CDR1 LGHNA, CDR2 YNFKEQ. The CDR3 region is CASSQDPLTSRGTQHF.

This CDR3 is CAWSVRVMTEAFF. The chain carries TRBV30 and TRBJ1-1. The germline V gene has CDR1 GTSNPN and CDR2 SVGIG (reference sequence). The CDR3 contains 13 residues. The full variable domain, its missing parts supplied by reference TRBV30 and TRBJ1-1, is SQTIHQWPATLVQPVGSPLSLECTVEGTSNPNLYWYRQAAGRGLQLLFYSVGIGQISSEVPQNLSASRPQDRQFILSSKKLLLSDSGFYLCAWSVRVMTEAFFGQGTRLTVV.

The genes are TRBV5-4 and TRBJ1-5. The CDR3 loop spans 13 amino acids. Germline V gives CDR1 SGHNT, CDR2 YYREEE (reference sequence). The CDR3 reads CASSAKEGGPQHF.

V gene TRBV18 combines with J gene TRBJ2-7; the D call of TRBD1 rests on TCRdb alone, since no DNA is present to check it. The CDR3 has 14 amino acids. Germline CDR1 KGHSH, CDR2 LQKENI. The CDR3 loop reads CASSLTGGYYEQYF.

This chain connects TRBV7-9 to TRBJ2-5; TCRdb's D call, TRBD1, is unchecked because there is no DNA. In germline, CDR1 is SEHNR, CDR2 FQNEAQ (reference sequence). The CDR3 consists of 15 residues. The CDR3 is CASSLDAGGRETQYF.

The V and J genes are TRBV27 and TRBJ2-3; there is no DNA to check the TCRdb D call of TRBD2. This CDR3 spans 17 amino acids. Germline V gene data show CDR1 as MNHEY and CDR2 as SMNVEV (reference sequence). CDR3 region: CASSKLLAVPEPDTQYF.

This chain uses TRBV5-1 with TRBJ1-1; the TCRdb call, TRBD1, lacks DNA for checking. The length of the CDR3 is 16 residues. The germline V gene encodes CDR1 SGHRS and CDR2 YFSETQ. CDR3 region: CASTRGAGAVGTEAFF.

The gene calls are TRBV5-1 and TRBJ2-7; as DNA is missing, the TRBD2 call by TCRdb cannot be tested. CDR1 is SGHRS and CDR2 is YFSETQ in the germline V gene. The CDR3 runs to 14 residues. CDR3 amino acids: CASSEAGVGYEQYF.

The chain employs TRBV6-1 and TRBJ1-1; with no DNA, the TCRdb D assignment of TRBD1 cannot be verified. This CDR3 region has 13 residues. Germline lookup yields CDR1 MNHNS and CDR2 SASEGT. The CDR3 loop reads CAGALTDRTEAFF.

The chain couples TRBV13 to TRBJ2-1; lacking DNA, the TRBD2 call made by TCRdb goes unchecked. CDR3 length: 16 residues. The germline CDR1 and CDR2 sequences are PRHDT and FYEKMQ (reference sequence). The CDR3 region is CASSSVAGGGTNEQFF.

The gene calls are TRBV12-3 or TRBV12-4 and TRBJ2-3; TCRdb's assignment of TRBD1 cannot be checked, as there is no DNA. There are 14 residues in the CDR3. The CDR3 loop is CASSPVGASDTQYF.

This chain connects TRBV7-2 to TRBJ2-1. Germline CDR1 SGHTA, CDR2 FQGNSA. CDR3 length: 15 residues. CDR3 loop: CASSLSGRAFNERFF.

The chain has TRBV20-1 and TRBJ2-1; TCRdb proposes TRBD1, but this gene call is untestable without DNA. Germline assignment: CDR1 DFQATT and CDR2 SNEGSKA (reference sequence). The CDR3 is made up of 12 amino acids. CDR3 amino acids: CSPGQGNNEQFF.

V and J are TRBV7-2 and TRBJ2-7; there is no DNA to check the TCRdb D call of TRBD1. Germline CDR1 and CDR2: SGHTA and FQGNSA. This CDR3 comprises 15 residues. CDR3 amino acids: CASSKGGTTAYEQYF.

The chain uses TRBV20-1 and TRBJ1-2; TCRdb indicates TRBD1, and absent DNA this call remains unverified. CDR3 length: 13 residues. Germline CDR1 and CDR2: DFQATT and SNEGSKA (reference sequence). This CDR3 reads CSARDRANYGYTF.

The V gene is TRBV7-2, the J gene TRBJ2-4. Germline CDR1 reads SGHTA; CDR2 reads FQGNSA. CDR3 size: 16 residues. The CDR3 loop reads CASSLASGIAKNIQYF.

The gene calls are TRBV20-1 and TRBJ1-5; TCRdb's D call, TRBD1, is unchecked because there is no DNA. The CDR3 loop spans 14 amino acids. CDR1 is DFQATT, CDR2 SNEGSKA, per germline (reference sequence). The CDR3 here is CSARGQVLNQPQHF.

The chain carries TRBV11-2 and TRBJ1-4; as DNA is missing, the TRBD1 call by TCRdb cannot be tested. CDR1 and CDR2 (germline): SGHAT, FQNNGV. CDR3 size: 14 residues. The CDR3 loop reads CASSLFRANEKLFF.

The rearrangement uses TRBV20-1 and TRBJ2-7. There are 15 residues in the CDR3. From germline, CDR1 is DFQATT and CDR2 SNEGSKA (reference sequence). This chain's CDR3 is CSARSPIRKGYEQYF.

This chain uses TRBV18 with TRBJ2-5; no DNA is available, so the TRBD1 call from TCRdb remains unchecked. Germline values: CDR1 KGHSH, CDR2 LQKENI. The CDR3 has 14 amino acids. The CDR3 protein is CASSLSGTQETQYF.